The 21 T cell receptor beta chains presented below share a single source sample, sequenced in a study of response to subunit inactivated influenza vaccine. TCRdb analysed the RT-PCR reads with MiXCR anew, one entry per CDR3 protein. The profile shows about 830,000 distinct CDR3 sequences, approximately 18% of them singletons. The specimen comprised PBMCs from blood, sampled 4 to 6 days after vaccination. Receptor source: a man between 45 and 60 years old who received an inactivated influenza vaccine.

J is TRBJ2-5 and V is TRBV3-1; 14 bases match TRBD2. V shed 6 bases and J 1 base; nucleotides not matched to a gene: 4. Germline CDR1 reads LGHDT; CDR2 reads YNNKEL (reference sequence). This CDR3 has 16 amino acids. The DNA of the CDR3 is TGTGCCAGCAGTCGGACTAGCGGGGGGTTCCAAGAGACCCAGTACTTC. Its protein is CASSRTSGGFQETQYF.

This clonotype was picked up a small number of times. J is TRBJ2-4 and V is TRBV18; D perhaps matches TRBD2 (6 bases). Germline values: CDR1 KGHSH, CDR2 LQKENI. This CDR3 comprises 15 residues. V was shortened by 3 bases and J by 1 base, with 10 bases between the two germline ends. CDR3: CASSPGTAAKNIQYF. In DNA, the CDR3 is TGTGCCAGCTCACCTGGGACTGCCGCCAAAAACATTCAGTACTTC.

With respect to this clonotype: Here the CDR3 omits its conserved ending phenylalanine or tryptophan, so a read error is the likely source. In DNA, the CDR3 is TGCAGTGCCGCCCTAGGGGGTCGGTCTGAAGCTTTCCTT. Translation: CSAALGGRSEAFL. This sequence joins TRBV20-1 and TRBJ1-1, with D perhaps TRBD1 (6 bases). Germline V gene lookup returns CDR1 DFQATT and CDR2 SNEGSKA (reference sequence). The CDR3 spans 13 residues. Deletions cut 6 bases from V and 6 bases from J, with 17 bases between.

V usage is TRBV28 and J usage is TRBJ2-3, with 10 bases lining up with TRBD1. Losses at the gene ends were 0 bases for V and 2 bases for J; bases not matched to a gene: 5. This CDR3 comprises 17 residues. Germline assignment: CDR1 MDHEN and CDR2 SYDVKM. The CDR3 coding sequence is TGTGCCAGCAGTTTATGGGACAGGGGGTTTTCCACAGATACGCAGTATTTT. Translated, it gives CASSLWDRGFSTDTQYF.

The chain has TRBV28 and TRBJ2-5; D is ambiguous. This CDR3 is 13 amino acids long. Germline CDR1 MDHEN, CDR2 SYDVKM. V shed 1 base and J shed 6 bases, with 9 bases lying between them. CDR3 sequence reads: CASSLSTIQTQYF. The CDR3 DNA reads TGTGCCAGCAGTTTATCGACGATCCAGACCCAGTACTTC. Variable domain in full (rest from reference TRBV28 and TRBJ2-5): DVKVTQSSRYLVKRTGEKVFLECVQDMDHENMFWYRQDPGLGLRLIYFSYDVKMKEKGDIPEGYSVSREKKERFSLILESASTNQTSMYLCASSLSTIQTQYFGPGTRLLVL.

This clonotype was picked up a small number of times. The chain links TRBV10-1 to TRBJ2-1; tentative D call: TRBD2 (5 bases). CDR1 and CDR2 (germline): WNHNN, SYGVQD (reference sequence). The CDR3 contains 13 residues. V shed 7 bases and J shed 7 bases, with 14 bases lying between them. As DNA, the CDR3 is TGCGCCAGCATGGACGGGGTATCAAATGAGCAGTTCTTC. Translated, it gives CASMDGVSNEQFF.

The rearrangement joins TRBV10-3 to TRBJ2-7; possible D gene TRBD1, 6 bases. Germline assignment: CDR1 ENHRY and CDR2 SYGVKD. The CDR3 loop spans 14 amino acids. V was cut by 3 bases and J by 4 bases, with 13 bases left in between. CDR3 sequence (DNA): TGTGCCATCAGTGACCCCTCAGGGGAATACGAGCAGTACTTC. Its protein is CAISDPSGEYEQYF.

The chain uses TRBV20-1 and TRBJ2-3, with a weak D call TRBD2 (6 bases). The CDR3 runs 17 residues. Germline CDR1 reads DFQATT; CDR2 reads SNEGSKA (reference sequence). Trimming took 0 bases from V and 5 from J, leaving 21 bases between them. CDR3 loop: CSARDLIWDSGRDTQYF. The DNA of the CDR3 is TGCAGTGCTAGAGACTTGATCTGGGACTCCGGACGAGATACGCAGTATTTT.

This clonotype was observed a few times. The V call is TRBV6-1, the J call TRBJ1-4; perhaps TRBD1 as D (5 bases). CDR1 is MNHNS and CDR2 is SASEGT in the germline V gene. V was shortened by 11 bases and J by 8 bases, with 24 bases between the two germline ends. This CDR3 region has 15 residues. CDR3 sequence: CAVPLGSMGQEKLFF. CDR3 coding DNA: TGTGCCGTTCCTTTGGGGTCCATGGGGCAGGAAAAACTGTTTTTT.

The CDR3 DNA follows: TGTGCCAGCTCACGACTAGCGGACCCCCCAGATACGCAGTATTTT. Translation: CASSRLADPPDTQYF. The chain joins TRBV18 to TRBJ2-3; TRBD2 matches at 9 bases. After removal of 4 bases from V and 4 bases from J, the junction contained 6 bases not matched to a gene. The CDR3 runs 15 residues. Germline V gene lookup returns CDR1 KGHSH and CDR2 LQKENI.

The chain has TRBV7-9 and TRBJ2-7; TRBD1 agrees at 10 bases. The CDR3 has 15 amino acids. Germline CDR1 reads SEHNR; CDR2 reads FQNEAQ (reference sequence). V shed 4 bases, J shed 6 bases, and the junction held 9 bases outside the gene matches. CDR3 sequence: CASSSPGTGESEQYF. CDR3 sequence (DNA): TGTGCCAGCAGCTCACCCGGGACAGGGGAATCCGAGCAGTACTTC. The whole variable domain, filled in from reference TRBV7-9 and TRBJ2-7, reads DTGVSQNPRHKITKRGQNVTFRCDPISEHNRLYWYRQTLGQGPEFLTYFQNEAQLEKSRLLSDRFSAERPKGSFSTLEIQRTEQGDSAMYLCASSSPGTGESEQYFGPGTRLTVT.

The table lists this clonotype with a few counts. The V gene is TRBV19, the J gene TRBJ1-1, with D possibly matching TRBD1 (5 bases). This CDR3 region has 12 residues. Germline V gives CDR1 LNHDA, CDR2 SQIVND (reference sequence). The CDR3 loop is CAGRRGGTEAFF. As DNA, the CDR3 is TGTGCTGGGAGAAGGGGAGGGACTGAAGCTTTCTTT.

This clonotype was picked up many times. The chain carries TRBV12-3 or TRBV12-4 and TRBJ2-7, with TRBD2 matching 7 bases. This CDR3 is 16 amino acids long. The ends lost 5 bases at V and 2 bases at J; junction bases unmatched: 12. The CDR3 region has the DNA TGTGCCAGCAGTCGAAATAATTGGGGGGGTCCCTACGAGCAGTACTTC. Translation gives CASSRNNWGGPYEQYF.

This clonotype showed up just a few times. The chain couples TRBV20-1 to TRBJ1-1; no clear D. The CDR3 is 14 amino acids. V was pared by 1 base and J by 6 bases, with 15 bases between. Germline lookup yields CDR1 DFQATT and CDR2 SNEGSKA (reference sequence). The CDR3 DNA follows: TGCAGTGCTAGAGTTGAGGTCCTTCGGTCTGAAGCTTTCTTT. Protein sequence: CSARVEVLRSEAFF.

This clonotype turned up a few times. The V call is TRBV20-1, the J call TRBJ2-1, with 11 bases identical to TRBD2. This CDR3 comprises 16 residues. Germline V CDR1 and CDR2: DFQATT, SNEGSKA (reference sequence). V shed 2 bases and J 2 bases; nucleotides not matched to a gene: 5. The CDR3 DNA follows: TGCAGTGCTAGACCCCCGGGACTAGCGGCCTACAATGAGCAGTTCTTC. Protein: CSARPPGLAAYNEQFF.

The chain carries TRBV7-8 and TRBJ2-2; 10 bases fit TRBD2. V shed 1 base, J shed 6 bases, and the junction held 5 bases outside the gene matches. The CDR3 covers 16 residues. Germline lookup yields CDR1 SGHVS and CDR2 FQNEAQ. CDR3 residues: CASSLDLAGVSGELFF. CDR3 DNA sequence: TGTGCCAGCAGCTTAGATCTAGCGGGAGTATCCGGGGAGCTGTTTTTT.

In this sample, this clonotype turned up a few times. This rearrangement joins TRBV7-2 to TRBJ2-7, with 12 nucleotides matching TRBD2. This CDR3 has 13 residues. The V gene end was trimmed by 8 bases and the J gene end by 7 bases; junction bases not matched to a gene: 6. CDR1 SGHTA and CDR2 FQGNSA come from the germline V gene. Here the CDR3 reads CASHSGLAGEQYF. CDR3 DNA: TGTGCCAGCCACTCCGGACTAGCGGGGGAGCAGTACTTC.

This clonotype showed up just a few times. Sequence at one end of the junction differs from germline and may be a read error. The chain couples TRBV5-1 to TRBJ1-5; the D is unclear. The CDR3 has 14 residues. Germline CDR1 is SGHRS and CDR2 is YFSETQ. The CDR3 spells CASSLGGSNQSQHF. The CDR3 nucleotides read TGCGCCAGCAGCTTGGGAGGGAGCAATCAGTCCCAGCATTTT.

The J gene is TRBJ2-7, the V gene TRBV20-1; 13 nucleotides match TRBD2. This CDR3 spans 14 amino acids. The germline CDR1 and CDR2 sequences are DFQATT and SNEGSKA (reference sequence). J lost 5 bases, V lost 6 bases, and 7 bases had no gene match. In nucleotides, the CDR3 is TGCAGTGCCAAAGGGACTAGCGGGGCTGACGAGCAGTACTTC. Protein sequence: CSAKGTSGADEQYF.

The J gene is TRBJ2-7, the V gene TRBV5-1, with TRBD1 as a possible D gene (6 bases). The CDR3 is 14 residues long. Deletions cut 4 bases from V and 2 bases from J, with 13 bases between. CDR1 and CDR2 from the germline V gene are SGHRS and YFSETQ. For the CDR3, the DNA is TGCGCCAGCAGCGCGGTAGACAGGACCTACGAGCAGTACTTC. It is translated as CASSAVDRTYEQYF.

The genes are TRBV20-1 and TRBJ2-5; TRBD2 agrees at 11 bases. CDR3 size: 15 residues. Per the germline V gene, CDR1 is DFQATT and CDR2 is SNEGSKA (reference sequence). V gave up 2 bases and J gave up 4 bases; unmatched junction bases: 6. The CDR3 is CSARPLAGVAETQYF. The CDR3 coding sequence is TGCAGTGCTAGACCACTAGCGGGAGTAGCAGAGACCCAGTACTTC.